One and the same sample provided the 4 T cell receptor beta chains below, sequenced in a study of T cell responses to AZD1222 COVID-19 vaccine. The protocol was immunoSEQ multiplex PCR, while the TCRdb copy is restricted to in-frame clones and leaves out a portion. The table has about 120,000 clones, around 85% seen once. The source material was peripheral blood, sampled on day 0 of AZD1222 vaccination. The receptors were gathered from an adult in good health.

The V gene is TRBV4-1, the J gene TRBJ1-5, with D possibly being TRBD1 (5 bases). The ends were cut back, 4 bases at V and 4 bases at J, with 20 bases in the middle. The germline V gene encodes CDR1 MGHRA and CDR2 YSYEKL. The CDR3 covers 17 residues. The DNA for the CDR3 is TGCGCCAGCAGCCCGGGTTCAAAAGACAGACCGAATCAGCCCCAGCATTTT. It codes for CASSPGSKDRPNQPQHF.

This clone was seen a few times. This same CDR3 is encoded by further DNA sequences in the sample. The rearrangement joins TRBV5-1 to TRBJ2-6; no definite D call. The CDR3 loop spans 14 amino acids. V was shortened by 1 base and J by 2 bases, with 4 bases between the two germline ends. Germline CDR1 reads SGHRS; CDR2 reads YFSETQ. In nucleotides, the CDR3 is TGCGCCAGCAGCTTGTTCGCTGGGGCCAACGTCCTGACTTTC. Its protein product is CASSLFAGANVLTF.

Only a few counts were recorded for this clone. The sample has other DNA sequences that encode this CDR3 too. The gene calls are TRBV3-1 (or the pseudogene TRBV3-2) and TRBJ2-7; unclear D gene. The CDR3 extends over 14 amino acids. The ends were cut back, 1 base at V and 3 bases at J, with 10 bases in the middle. Germline V gives CDR1 LGHDT, CDR2 YNNKEL (reference sequence). CDR3 region: CASSQATVIYEQYF. The CDR3 DNA sequence: TGTGCCAGCAGCCAAGCTACAGTGATCTACGAGCAGTACTTC.

A few counts support this clone. CDR3 protein: CASSQSGGGETQYF. Written as DNA, the CDR3 is TGTGCCAGCAGCCAGTCAGGGGGCGGGGAGACCCAGTACTTC. The rearrangement links TRBV7-2 to TRBJ2-5, with TRBD1 identical over 8 bases. V lost 5 bases and J lost 5; bases outside the gene matches: 7. The CDR3 totals 14 residues. The germline V gene has CDR1 SGHTA and CDR2 FQGNSA. The full variable domain, in which reference TRBV7-2 and TRBJ2-5 provide the parts outside the CDR3, is GAGVSQSPSNKVTEKGKDVELRCDPISGHTALYWYRQSLGQGLEFLIYFQGNSAPDKSGLPSDRFSAERTGGSVSTLTIQRTQQEDSAVYLCASSQSGGGETQYFGPGTRLLVL.